Below are 3 T cell receptor beta chains sequenced from a single sample in a study of cytomegalovirus exposure and HLA in healthy donors. Amplification used 60 Vbeta primers and 13 Jbeta primers. The repertoire was sequenced with immunoSEQ multiplex PCR; TCRdb's copy has only in-frame clones and lacks some. Altogether more than 90,000 clones are present, under 70% being singletons, with the ten largest covering roughly 8.7%. Sequencing was carried out using PBMCs. These receptors came from a man aged 30 to 39 in good health and CMV-seropositive.

V is TRBV6-1 and J is TRBJ1-2; D call uncertain. The CDR3 length is 14 residues. The V end lost 1 base, the J end lost 5 bases, and 11 bases lay between the germline ends. Germline loops: CDR1 MNHNS, CDR2 SASEGT. The chain's CDR3 is CASSEGPYDYGYTF. CDR3 in DNA: TGTGCCAGCAGTGAAGGTCCCTACGATTATGGCTACACCTTC.

The chain links TRBV30 to TRBJ2-3, with a weak D call TRBD2 (7 bases). Germline assignment: CDR1 GTSNPN and CDR2 SVGIG (reference sequence). The CDR3 consists of 14 residues. V was shortened by 8 bases and J by 5 bases, with 20 bases between the two germline ends. The CDR3 is CARDAGAEGDTQYF. CDR3 bases: TGTGCCCGGGACGCGGGGGCCGAAGGAGATACGCAGTATTTT.

Note on this clone: The limits of the CDR3 on the DNA are not certain, so only TCRdb's listed CDR3 is given. The V and J genes are TRBV6-6 and TRBJ1-2. The germline gives CDR1 MNHNY, CDR2 SVGAGI (reference sequence). The CDR3 spans 15 amino acids, including both terminal residues. The CDR3 here is CASWPNYGYTFGSTF.